This TCR beta chain comes out of a study of regulatory T cells in long-lasting Graves disease. Study observations and caveats: Patients with persistent disease showed a bias toward TRBV28, TRBJ1-2 and TRBJ2-5.

About this clonotype itself: Its specificity is unknown.

Time point defined: newly diagnosed GD, antithyroid drugs for less than 3 months. Isolated PBMC RNA provided the starting material for the TCR library. Investigators prepared the TCR beta libraries by applying iRepertoire HTBI primers and Arm-PCR of CDR3 regions. One entry per CDR3 protein results from TCRdb running MiXCR on the multiplex PCR reads. The sample comprises 410,000 or so distinct CDR3 sequences, under 15% of which are singletons, and roughly a sixth rests with the top ten. V gave up 7 bases and J gave up 1 base, with 11 bases separating them. This CDR3 has 14 amino acids. CDR1 and CDR2 from the germline V gene are LNHDA and SQIVND (reference sequence). This sample was shared with a second study, whose subject was T cells in Graves' hyperthyroidism and ophthalmopathy.

The input for sequencing was peripheral blood mononuclear cells (PBMCs), taken at new diagnosis, from a patient treated with antithyroid drugs. V gene TRBV19 combines with J gene TRBJ2-1; tentatively, D is TRBD2 (7 bases). The origin of this receptor is a woman aged 25-40 years with Graves disease. CDR3 sequence (DNA): TGTGCCAGTAAGGGGGGGCTGTCCTACAATGAGCAGTTCTTC. This translates into CASKGGLSYNEQFF.